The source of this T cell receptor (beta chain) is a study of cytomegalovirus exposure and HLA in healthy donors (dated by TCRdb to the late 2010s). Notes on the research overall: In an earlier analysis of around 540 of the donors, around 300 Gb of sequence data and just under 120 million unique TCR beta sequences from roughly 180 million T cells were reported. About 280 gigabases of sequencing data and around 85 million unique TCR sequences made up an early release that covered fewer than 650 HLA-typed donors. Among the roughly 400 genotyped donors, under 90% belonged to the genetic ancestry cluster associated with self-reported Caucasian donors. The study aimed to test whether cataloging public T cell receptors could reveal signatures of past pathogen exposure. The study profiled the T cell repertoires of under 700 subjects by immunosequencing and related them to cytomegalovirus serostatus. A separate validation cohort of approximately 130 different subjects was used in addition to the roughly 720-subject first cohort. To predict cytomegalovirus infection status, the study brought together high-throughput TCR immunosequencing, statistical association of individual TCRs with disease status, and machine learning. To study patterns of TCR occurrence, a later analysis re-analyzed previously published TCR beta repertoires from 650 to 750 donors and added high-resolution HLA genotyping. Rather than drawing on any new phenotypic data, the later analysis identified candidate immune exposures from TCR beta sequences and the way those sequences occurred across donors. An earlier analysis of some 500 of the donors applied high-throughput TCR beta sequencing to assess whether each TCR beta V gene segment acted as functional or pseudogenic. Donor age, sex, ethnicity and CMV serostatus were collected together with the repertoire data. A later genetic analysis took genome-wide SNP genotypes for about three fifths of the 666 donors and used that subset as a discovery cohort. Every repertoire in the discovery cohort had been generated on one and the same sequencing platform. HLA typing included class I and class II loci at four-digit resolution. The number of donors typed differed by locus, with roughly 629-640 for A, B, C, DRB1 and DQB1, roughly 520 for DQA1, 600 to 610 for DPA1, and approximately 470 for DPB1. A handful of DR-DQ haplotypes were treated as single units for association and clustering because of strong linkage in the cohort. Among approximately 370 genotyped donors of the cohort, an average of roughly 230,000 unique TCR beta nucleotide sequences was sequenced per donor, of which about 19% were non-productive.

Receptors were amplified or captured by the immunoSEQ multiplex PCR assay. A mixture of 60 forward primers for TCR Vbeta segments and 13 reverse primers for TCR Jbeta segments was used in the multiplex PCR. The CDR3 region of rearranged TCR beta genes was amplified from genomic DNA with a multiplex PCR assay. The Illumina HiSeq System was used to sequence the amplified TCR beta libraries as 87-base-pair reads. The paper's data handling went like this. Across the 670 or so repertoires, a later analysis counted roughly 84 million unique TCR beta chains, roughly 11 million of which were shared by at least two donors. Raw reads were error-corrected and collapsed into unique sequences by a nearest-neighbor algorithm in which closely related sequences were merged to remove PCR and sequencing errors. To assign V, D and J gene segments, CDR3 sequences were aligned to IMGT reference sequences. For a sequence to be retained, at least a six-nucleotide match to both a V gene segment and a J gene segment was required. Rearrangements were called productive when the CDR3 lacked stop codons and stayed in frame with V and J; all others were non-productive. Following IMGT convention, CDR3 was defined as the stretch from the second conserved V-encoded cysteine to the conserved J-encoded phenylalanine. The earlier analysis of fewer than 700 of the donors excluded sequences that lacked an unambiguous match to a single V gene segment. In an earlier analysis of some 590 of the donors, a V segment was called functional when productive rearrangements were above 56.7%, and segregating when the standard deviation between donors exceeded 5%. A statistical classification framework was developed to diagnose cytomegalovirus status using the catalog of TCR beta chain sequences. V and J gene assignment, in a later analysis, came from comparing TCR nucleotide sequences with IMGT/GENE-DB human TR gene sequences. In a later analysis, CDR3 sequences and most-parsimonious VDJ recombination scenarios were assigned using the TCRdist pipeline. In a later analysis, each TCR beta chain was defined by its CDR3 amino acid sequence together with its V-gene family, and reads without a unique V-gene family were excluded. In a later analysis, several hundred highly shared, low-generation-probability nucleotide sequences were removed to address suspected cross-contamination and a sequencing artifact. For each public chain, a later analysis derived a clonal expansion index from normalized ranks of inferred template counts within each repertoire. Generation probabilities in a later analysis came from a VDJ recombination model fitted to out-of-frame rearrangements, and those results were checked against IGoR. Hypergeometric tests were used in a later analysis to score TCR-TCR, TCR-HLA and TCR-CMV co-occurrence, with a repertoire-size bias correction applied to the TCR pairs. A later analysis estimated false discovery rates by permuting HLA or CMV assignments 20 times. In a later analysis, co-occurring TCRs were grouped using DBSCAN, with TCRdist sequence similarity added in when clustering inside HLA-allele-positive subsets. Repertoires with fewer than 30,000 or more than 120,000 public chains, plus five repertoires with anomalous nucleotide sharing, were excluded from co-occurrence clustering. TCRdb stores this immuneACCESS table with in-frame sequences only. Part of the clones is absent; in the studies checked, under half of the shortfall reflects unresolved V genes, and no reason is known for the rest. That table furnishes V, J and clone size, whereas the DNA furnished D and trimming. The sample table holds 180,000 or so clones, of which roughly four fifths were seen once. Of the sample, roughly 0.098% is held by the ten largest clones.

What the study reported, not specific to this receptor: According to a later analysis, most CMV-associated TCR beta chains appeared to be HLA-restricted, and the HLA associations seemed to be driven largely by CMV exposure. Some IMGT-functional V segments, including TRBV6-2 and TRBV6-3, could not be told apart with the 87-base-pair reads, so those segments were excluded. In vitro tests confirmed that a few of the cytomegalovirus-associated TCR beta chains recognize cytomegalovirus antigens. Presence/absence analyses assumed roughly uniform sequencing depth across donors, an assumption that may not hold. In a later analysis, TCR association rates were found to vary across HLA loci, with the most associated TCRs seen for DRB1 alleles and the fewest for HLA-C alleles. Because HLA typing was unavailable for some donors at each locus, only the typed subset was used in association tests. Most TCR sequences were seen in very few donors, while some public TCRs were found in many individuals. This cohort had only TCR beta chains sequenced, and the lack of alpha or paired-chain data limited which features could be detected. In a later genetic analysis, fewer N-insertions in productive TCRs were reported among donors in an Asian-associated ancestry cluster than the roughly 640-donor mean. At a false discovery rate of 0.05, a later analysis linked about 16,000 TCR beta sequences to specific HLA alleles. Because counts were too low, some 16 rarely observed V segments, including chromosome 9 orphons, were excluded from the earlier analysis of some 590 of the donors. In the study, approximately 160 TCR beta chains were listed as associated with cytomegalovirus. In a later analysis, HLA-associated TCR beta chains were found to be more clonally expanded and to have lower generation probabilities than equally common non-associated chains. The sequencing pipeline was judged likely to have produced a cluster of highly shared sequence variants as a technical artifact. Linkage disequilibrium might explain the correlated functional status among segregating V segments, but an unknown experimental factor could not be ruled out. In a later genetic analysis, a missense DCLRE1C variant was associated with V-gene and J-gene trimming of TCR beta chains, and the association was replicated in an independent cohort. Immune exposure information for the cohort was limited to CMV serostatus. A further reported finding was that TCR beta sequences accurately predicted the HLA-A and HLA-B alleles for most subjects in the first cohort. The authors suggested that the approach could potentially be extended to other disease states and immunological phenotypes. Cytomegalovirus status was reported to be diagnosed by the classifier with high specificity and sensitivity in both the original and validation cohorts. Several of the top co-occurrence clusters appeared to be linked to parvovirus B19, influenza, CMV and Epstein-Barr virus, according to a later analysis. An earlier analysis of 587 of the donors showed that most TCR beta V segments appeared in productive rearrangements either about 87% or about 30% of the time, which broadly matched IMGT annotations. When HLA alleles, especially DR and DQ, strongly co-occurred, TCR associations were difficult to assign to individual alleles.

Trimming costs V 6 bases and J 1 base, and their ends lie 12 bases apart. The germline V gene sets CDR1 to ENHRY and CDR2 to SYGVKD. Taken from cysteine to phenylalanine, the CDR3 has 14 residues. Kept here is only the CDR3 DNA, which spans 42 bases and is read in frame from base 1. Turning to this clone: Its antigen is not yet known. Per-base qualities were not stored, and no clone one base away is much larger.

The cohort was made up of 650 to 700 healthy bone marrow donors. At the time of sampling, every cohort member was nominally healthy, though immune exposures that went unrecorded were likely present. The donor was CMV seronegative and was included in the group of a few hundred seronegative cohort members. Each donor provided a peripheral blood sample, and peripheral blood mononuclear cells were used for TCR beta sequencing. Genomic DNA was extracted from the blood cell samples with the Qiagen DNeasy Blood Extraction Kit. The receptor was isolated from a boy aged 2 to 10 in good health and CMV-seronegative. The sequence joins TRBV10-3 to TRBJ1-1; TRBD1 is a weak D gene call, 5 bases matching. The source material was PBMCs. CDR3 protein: CAIRDDRSNTEAFF. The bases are TGTGCCATCAGGGATGACAGATCGAACACTGAAGCTTTCTTT.